This T cell receptor (beta chain) originates from a study of neoadjuvant nivolumab and ipilimumab in lung cancer. Study in general: The combination arm added day-1 ipilimumab 1 mg/kg to nivolumab 3 mg/kg on days 1, 15, 29.

Germline lookup yields CDR1 SEHNR and CDR2 FQNEAQ (reference sequence). The V and J ends lost 5 bases and 0 bases, in that order; junction bases with no gene match: 8. The CDR3 has 16 residues. As concerns this clone: The antigen remains unidentified.

Clones were sequenced by immunoSEQ multiplex PCR, and TCRdb holds only the in-frame ones, with some missing. Here the sample spans about 27,000 clones, about 75% being singletons. Findings and limits, study-wide: From pretherapy to surgery, tumor richness and clonality rose with dual therapy. Compared with tumor-adjacent uninvolved lung, resected tumors showed greater richness and clonality.

V is TRBV7-9 and J is TRBJ2-7; 9 bases fit TRBD1. Sequencing was performed on tumor tissue, taken after neoadjuvant nivolumab, alone or with ipilimumab, at or shortly before surgery. This clonotype was obtained from an adult with non-small cell lung cancer. CDR3: CASSLDRGGGSYEQYF. CDR3 bases: TGTGCCAGCAGCCTGGACAGGGGAGGGGGCTCCTACGAGCAGTACTTC.